This T cell receptor (beta chain) was found in a study of shared clonotypes between healthy human individuals. This clone showed up just a few times. V was pared by 3 bases and J by 3 bases, with 3 bases of the junction left unmatched. Germline-derived CDR1 and CDR2 are SGHAT and FQNNGV. The CDR3 loop spans 14 amino acids. This table comes from immunoSEQ multiplex PCR, and its TCRdb copy is limited to in-frame clones, with some not included. The sample consists of some 1.5 million clones, 95% to 99% of them appearing once. The source of this sequence is a man in his thirties or forties in good health. Sequencing was carried out using naive CD4+ T cells sorted from blood. Subset denoted: CD45RA+ positively selected. V is TRBV11-2 and J is TRBJ2-7, with 9 bases fitting TRBD1. CDR3: CASSLGQGHYEQYF. The CDR3 nucleotides read TGTGCCAGCAGCTTGGGACAGGGCCACTACGAGCAGTACTTC. Full variable domain (rest looked up from reference TRBV11-2 and TRBJ2-7): EAGVAQSPRYKIIEKRQSVAFWCNPISGHATLYWYQQILGQGPKLLIQFQNNGVVDDSQLPKDRFSAERLKGVDSTLKIQPAKLEDSAVYLCASSLGQGHYEQYFGPGTRLTVT.